This TCR beta chain was identified during a study of cytomegalovirus exposure and HLA in healthy donors. It was with 60 Vbeta and 13 Jbeta primers that the PCR ran. TCRdb's table, derived via immunoSEQ multiplex PCR, lists solely in-frame clones and lacks some. This table holds around 130,000 clones, about 80% found once. Trimming pared 4 bases from V and 0 bases from J, leaving 10 bases between. The germline V gene has CDR1 MGHDK and CDR2 SYGVNS. CDR3 length: 14 residues. As to this clone: The antigen remains undetermined.

Study-wide results and limits: While the bulk of TCR sequences proved rare, some public TCRs turned up in many donors.

Sequenced material: PBMCs. The rearrangement uses TRBV25-1 and TRBJ2-7; D might be TRBD1 (5 bases). The source is a man aged 25-40 years in good health and CMV-seronegative. The CDR3 spells CASSVTAGSYEQYF. Written as DNA, the CDR3 is TGTGCCAGCAGTGTGACAGCAGGCTCCTACGAGCAGTACTTC.